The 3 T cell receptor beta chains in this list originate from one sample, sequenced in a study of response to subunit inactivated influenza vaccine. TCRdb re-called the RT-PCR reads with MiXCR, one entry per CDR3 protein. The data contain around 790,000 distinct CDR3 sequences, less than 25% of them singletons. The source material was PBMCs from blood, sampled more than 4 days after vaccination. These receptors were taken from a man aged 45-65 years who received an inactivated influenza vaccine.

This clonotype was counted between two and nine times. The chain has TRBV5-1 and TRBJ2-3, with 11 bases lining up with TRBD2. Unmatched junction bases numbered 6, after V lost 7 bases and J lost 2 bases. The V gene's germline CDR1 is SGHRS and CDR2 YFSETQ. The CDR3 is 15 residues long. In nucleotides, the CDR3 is TGCGCCAGCGGACGACTAGCGGGGATCACAGATACGCAGTATTTT. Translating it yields CASGRLAGITDTQYF.

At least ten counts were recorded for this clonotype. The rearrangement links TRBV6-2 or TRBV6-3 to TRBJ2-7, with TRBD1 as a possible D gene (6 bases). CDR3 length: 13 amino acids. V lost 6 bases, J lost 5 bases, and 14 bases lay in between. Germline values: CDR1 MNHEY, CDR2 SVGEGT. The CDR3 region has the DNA TGTGCCAGCAGCTATGACAGGATCGACGAGCAGTACTTC. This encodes CASSYDRIDEQYF.

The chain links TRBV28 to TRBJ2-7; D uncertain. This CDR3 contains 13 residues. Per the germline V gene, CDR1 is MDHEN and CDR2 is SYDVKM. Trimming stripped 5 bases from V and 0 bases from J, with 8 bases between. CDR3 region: CASSVADSYEQYF. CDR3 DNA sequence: TGTGCCAGCAGTGTCGCCGACTCCTACGAGCAGTACTTC.